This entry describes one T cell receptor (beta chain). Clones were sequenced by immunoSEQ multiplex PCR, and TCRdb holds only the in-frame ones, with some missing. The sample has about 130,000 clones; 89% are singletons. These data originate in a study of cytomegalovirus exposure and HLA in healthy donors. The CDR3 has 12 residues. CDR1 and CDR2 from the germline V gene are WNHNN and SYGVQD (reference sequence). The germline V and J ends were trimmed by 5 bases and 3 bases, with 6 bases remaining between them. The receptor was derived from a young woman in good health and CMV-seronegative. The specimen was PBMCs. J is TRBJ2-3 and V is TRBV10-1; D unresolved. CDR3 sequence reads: CASSPQTDTQYF. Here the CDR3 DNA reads TGCGCCAGCAGTCCCCAAACAGATACGCAGTATTTT.